The 14 T cell receptor beta chains reported below all come from one sample, sequenced in a study of human T cells and chemical hapten exposure. TCRdb independently ran MiXCR on the RACE reads; one entry per CDR3 protein. In the table there are 250,000 or so distinct CDR3 sequences, around 7% of which are singletons. Time point specified: pre-sensitization, week 0. Stated treatment: therapeutic diphenylcyclopropenone sensitization with weekly scalp DPC. Here the sequenced sample was whole blood, taken in connection with sensitization to the hapten diphenylcyclopropenone (DPC). Receptors originate from a man aged 18 to 29 with alopecia areata. Some clones in this sample may be carry-over from other donors' samples.

The chain has TRBV3-1 and TRBJ1-2; no clear D gene. V was pared by 2 bases and J by 8 bases, with 9 bases between. Germline values: CDR1 LGHDT, CDR2 YNNKEL (reference sequence). The CDR3 is 12 residues long. CDR3 sequence: CASSQSLGGYTF. Written as DNA, the CDR3 is TGTGCCAGCAGCCAAAGTTTGGGGGGCTACACCTTC.

V gene TRBV19 combines with J gene TRBJ1-6, with TRBD1 matching over 7 bases. CDR1 and CDR2 (germline): LNHDA, SQIVND (reference sequence). The junction had 7 bases not matched to a gene; V was cut back by 3 bases and J by 8 bases. CDR3 size: 15 residues. In DNA, the CDR3 is TGTGCCAGTAGTATTGGGACAGCTGACTATTCACCCCTCCACTTT. Amino acid sequence: CASSIGTADYSPLHF.

This clonotype showed up many times. The rearrangement links TRBV7-9 to TRBJ1-2, with D tentatively TRBD1 (5 bases). V was cut by 1 base and J by 0 bases, with 15 bases left in between. In germline, CDR1 is SEHNR, CDR2 FQNEAQ (reference sequence). The CDR3 covers 17 residues. The CDR3 is CASSLVPGSGANYGYTF. In DNA, the CDR3 is TGTGCCAGCAGCTTAGTTCCGGGCTCGGGGGCTAACTATGGCTACACCTTC.

The V and J genes are TRBV5-1 and TRBJ2-2; D not resolved. The ends were cut back, 2 bases at V and 3 bases at J, with 5 bases in the middle. This CDR3 is built from 13 residues. From germline, CDR1 is SGHRS and CDR2 YFSETQ. The CDR3: CASSFTYTGELFF. The CDR3 DNA reads TGCGCCAGCAGCTTCACGTACACCGGGGAGCTGTTTTTT.

CDR3 protein: CASSVASGQDYGYTF. CDR3 sequence (DNA): TGTGCCAGCAGCGTAGCGTCCGGCCAGGACTATGGCTACACCTTC. The rearrangement joins TRBV9 to TRBJ1-2; no reliable D call. There are 15 residues in the CDR3. V gave up 0 bases and J gave up 3 bases, with 12 bases separating them. The germline CDR1 and CDR2 sequences are SGDLS and YYNGEE.

Only a few counts were recorded for this clonotype. The chain combines TRBV3-1 with TRBJ2-6; D ambiguous. In germline, CDR1 is LGHDT, CDR2 YNNKEL (reference sequence). There are 15 residues in the CDR3. V shed 1 base and J shed 3 bases, with 7 bases lying between them. CDR3 nucleotides: TGTGCCAGCAGCCAAGGGGCAGTTGGGGCCAACGTCCTGACTTTC. Translation gives CASSQGAVGANVLTF. Together with reference TRBV3-1 and TRBJ2-6, the CDR3 gives the full variable domain: DTAVSQTPKYLVTQMGNDKSIKCEQNLGHDTMYWYKQDSKKFLKIMFSYNNKELIINETVPNRFSPKSPDKAHLNLHINSLELGDSAVYFCASSQGAVGANVLTFGAGSRLTVL.

There are a few counts of this clonotype. The genes are TRBV20-1 and TRBJ2-1; the D is unclear. The germline CDR1 and CDR2 sequences are DFQATT and SNEGSKA (reference sequence). The CDR3 is 13 residues long. V was trimmed by 6 bases and J by 7 bases, leaving 16 bases between them. The DNA of the CDR3 is TGCAGTGCCCCATCTCGAGCTGGGAATGAGCAGTTCTTC. Amino acid sequence: CSAPSRAGNEQFF.

The chain carries TRBV19 and TRBJ2-1; 7 positions agree with TRBD1. Germline values: CDR1 LNHDA, CDR2 SQIVND (reference sequence). The CDR3 is made up of 15 amino acids. J lost 5 bases, V lost 3 bases, and 7 bases had no gene match. CDR3 sequence: CASSIWDSSNNEQFF. The DNA for the CDR3 is TGTGCCAGTAGTATTTGGGACAGTTCTAACAATGAGCAGTTCTTC.

This clonotype showed up just a few times. The chain recombines TRBV7-2 with TRBJ1-1; 8 nucleotides align to TRBD1. CDR3 length: 15 residues. Germline loops: CDR1 SGHTA, CDR2 FQGNSA. The V gene end was trimmed by 1 base and the J gene end by 2 bases; junction bases not matched to a gene: 3. DNA of the CDR3: TGTGCCAGCAGCTTAGGTCCAGGGGGCAACACTGAAGCTTTCTTT. Translation gives CASSLGPGGNTEAFF.

This clonotype has only a few counts. The chain joins TRBV6-5 to TRBJ2-1; 7 bases align to TRBD1. The germline V gene has CDR1 MNHEY and CDR2 SVGAGI. This CDR3 region has 19 residues. V lost 6 bases to trimming and J lost 0 bases; unmatched junction nucleotides: 17. Here the CDR3 reads CASRSGQTYIHSSYNEQFF. The CDR3 coding sequence is TGTGCCAGCAGGTCGGGACAGACTTACATACACAGCTCCTACAATGAGCAGTTCTTC.

In this sample, this clonotype turned up many times. CDR3 loop: CASSEAREEGQPQHF. The CDR3 DNA follows: TGTGCCAGCAGTGAAGCCAGGGAGGAGGGTCAGCCCCAGCATTTT. V gene TRBV6-1 combines with J gene TRBJ1-5, with D possibly TRBD1 on 5 matching bases. This CDR3 has 15 residues. Germline V CDR1 and CDR2: MNHNS, SASEGT. V was pared by 0 bases and J by 6 bases, with 12 bases between.

A few counts support this clonotype. The chain uses TRBV3-1 and TRBJ2-5; TRBD1 matches 9 bases. Germline CDR1 and CDR2: LGHDT and YNNKEL (reference sequence). The CDR3 totals 16 residues. V lost 4 bases, J lost 5 bases, and 11 bases stayed unmatched. CDR3 in amino acids: CASSPPGQGLFETQYF. In nucleotides, the CDR3 is TGTGCCAGCAGCCCTCCGGGACAGGGCTTATTCGAGACCCAGTACTTC.

This clonotype was detected many times. The gene calls are TRBV7-8 and TRBJ2-7; 7 nucleotides match TRBD2. V dropped 5 bases and J dropped 2; count of bases not matched to a gene: 6. This CDR3 spans 14 amino acids. CDR1 and CDR2 from the germline V gene are SGHVS and FQNEAQ. This chain's CDR3 is CASSLTAGPYEQYF. The CDR3 DNA sequence: TGTGCCAGCAGCCTTACAGCGGGGCCCTACGAGCAGTACTTC.

This clonotype has a handful of counts. The chain joins TRBV6-5 to TRBJ1-2; no definite D call. V lost 9 bases and J lost 0, with 11 bases in between. This CDR3 region has 13 residues. Per the germline V gene, CDR1 is MNHEY and CDR2 is SVGAGI. The CDR3 loop is CASSPVANYGYTF. CDR3 coding DNA: TGTGCCAGTTCCCCAGTAGCTAACTATGGCTACACCTTC.